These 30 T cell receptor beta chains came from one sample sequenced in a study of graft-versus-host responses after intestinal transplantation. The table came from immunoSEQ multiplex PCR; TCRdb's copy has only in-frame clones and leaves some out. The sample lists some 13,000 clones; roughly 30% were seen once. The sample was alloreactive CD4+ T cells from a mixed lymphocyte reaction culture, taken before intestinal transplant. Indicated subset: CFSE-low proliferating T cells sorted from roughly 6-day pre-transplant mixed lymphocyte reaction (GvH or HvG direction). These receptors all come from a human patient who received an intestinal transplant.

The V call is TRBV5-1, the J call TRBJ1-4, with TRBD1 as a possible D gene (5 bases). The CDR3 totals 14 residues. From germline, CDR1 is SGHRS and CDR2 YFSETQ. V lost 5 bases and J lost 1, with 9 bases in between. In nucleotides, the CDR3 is TGCGCCAGCAGTACAGGCATAACTAATGAAAAACTGTTTTTT. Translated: CASSTGITNEKLFF.

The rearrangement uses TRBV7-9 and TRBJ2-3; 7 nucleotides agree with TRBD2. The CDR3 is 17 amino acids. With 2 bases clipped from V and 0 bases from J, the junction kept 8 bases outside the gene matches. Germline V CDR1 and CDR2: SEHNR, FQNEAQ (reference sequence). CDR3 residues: CASSLKIGGSSTDTQYF. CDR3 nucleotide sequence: TGTGCCAGCAGCTTAAAAATCGGGGGGAGTAGCACAGATACGCAGTATTTT. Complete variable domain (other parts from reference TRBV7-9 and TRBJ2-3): DTGVSQNPRHKITKRGQNVTFRCDPISEHNRLYWYRQTLGQGPEFLTYFQNEAQLEKSRLLSDRFSAERPKGSFSTLEIQRTEQGDSAMYLCASSLKIGGSSTDTQYFGPGTRLTVL.

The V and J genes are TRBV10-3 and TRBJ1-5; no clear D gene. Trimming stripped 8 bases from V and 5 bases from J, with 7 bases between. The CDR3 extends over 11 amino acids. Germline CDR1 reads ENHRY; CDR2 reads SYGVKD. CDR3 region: CAIGGDQPQHF. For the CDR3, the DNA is TGTGCCATCGGTGGGGATCAGCCCCAGCATTTT.

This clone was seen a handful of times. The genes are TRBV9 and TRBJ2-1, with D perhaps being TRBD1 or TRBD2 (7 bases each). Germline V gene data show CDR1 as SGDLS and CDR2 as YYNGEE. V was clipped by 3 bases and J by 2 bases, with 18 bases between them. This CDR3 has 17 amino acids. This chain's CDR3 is CASSGQGGRRAYNEQFF. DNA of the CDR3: TGTGCCAGCAGCGGCCAGGGGGGGAGAAGGGCCTACAATGAGCAGTTCTTC.

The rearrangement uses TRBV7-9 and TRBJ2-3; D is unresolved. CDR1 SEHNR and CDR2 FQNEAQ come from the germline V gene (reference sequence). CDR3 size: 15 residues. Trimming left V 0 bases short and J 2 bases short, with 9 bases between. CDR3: CASSLAALATDTQYF. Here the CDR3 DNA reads TGTGCCAGCAGCTTAGCTGCCTTAGCCACAGATACGCAGTATTTT.

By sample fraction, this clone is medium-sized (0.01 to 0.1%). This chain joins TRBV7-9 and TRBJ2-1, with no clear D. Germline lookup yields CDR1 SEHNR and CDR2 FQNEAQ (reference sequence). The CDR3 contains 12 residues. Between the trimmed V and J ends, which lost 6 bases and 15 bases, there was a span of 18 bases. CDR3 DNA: TGTGCCAGCAGATCAACGCTCACGAGGCCGTTCTTC. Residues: CASRSTLTRPFF.

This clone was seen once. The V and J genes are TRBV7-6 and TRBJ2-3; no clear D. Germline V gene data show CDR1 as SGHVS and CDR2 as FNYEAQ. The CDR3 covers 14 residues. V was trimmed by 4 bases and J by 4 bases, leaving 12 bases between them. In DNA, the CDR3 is TGTGCCAGCAGCTCCTCCCCGGGCGCAGATACGCAGTATTTT. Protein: CASSSSPGADTQYF.

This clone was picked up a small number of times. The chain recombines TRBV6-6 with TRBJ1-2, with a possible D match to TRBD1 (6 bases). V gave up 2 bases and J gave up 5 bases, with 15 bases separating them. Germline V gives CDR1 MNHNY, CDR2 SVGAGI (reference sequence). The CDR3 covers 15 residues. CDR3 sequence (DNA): TGTGCCAGCAGTTACGCCCGGGGGGGGGCGTATGGCTACACCTTC. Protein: CASSYARGGAYGYTF.

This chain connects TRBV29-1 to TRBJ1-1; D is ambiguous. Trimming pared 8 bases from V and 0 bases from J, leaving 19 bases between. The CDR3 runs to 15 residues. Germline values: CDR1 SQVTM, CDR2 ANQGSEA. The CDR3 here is CSSRRVGSLNTEAFF. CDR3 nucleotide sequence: TGCAGCTCCCGGAGGGTGGGATCGCTGAACACTGAAGCTTTCTTT.

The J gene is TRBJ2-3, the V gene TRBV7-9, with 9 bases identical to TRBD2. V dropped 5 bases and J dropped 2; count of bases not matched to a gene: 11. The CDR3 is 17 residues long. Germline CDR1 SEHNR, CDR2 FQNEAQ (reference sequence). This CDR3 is CASSPLDLAGYTDTQYF. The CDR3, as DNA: TGTGCCAGCAGCCCCCTGGATCTAGCGGGATACACAGATACGCAGTATTTT.

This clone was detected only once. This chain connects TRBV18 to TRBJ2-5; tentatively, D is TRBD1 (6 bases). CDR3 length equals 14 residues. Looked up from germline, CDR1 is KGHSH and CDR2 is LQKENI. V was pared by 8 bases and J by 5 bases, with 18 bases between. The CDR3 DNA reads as TGTGCCAGCACCACATACAGGGTACAGGAGACCCAGTACTTC. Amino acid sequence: CASTTYRVQETQYF.

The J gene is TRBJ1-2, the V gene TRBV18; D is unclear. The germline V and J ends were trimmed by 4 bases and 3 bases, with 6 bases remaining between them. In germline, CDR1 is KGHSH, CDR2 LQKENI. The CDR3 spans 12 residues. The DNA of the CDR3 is TGTGCCAGCTCACTTTCAGACTATGGCTACACCTTC. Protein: CASSLSDYGYTF.

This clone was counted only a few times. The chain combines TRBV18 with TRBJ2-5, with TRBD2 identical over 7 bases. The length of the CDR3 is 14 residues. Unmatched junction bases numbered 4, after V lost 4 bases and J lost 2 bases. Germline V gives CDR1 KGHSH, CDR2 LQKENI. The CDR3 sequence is CASSLEAGQETQYF. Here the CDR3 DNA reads TGTGCCAGCTCACTCGAAGCGGGACAAGAGACCCAGTACTTC.

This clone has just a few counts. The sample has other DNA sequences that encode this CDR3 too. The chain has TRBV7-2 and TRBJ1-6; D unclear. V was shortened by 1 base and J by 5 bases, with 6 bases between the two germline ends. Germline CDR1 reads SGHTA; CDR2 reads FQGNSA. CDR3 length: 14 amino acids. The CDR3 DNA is TGTGCCAGCAGCTTAGGGACTAATAATTCACCCCTCCACTTT. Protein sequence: CASSLGTNNSPLHF.

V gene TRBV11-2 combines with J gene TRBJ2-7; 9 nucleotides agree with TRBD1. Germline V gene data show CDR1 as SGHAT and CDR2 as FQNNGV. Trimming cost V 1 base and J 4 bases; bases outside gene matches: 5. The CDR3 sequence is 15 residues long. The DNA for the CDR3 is TGTGCCAGCAGCTTAGGATGGACAGGGGATTACGAGCAGTACTTC. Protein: CASSLGWTGDYEQYF.

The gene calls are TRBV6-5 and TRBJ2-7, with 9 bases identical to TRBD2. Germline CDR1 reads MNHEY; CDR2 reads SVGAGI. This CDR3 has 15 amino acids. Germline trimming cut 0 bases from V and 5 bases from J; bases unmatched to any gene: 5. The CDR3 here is CASSYSAGGVHEQYF. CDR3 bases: TGTGCCAGCAGTTACTCGGCGGGAGGGGTCCACGAGCAGTACTTC.

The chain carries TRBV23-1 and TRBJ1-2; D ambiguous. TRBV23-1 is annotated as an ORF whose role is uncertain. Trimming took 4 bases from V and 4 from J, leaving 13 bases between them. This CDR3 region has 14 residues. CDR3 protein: CASSRPLGSYGYTF. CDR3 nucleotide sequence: TGCGCCAGCAGTCGACCCCTAGGGTCCTATGGCTACACCTTC.

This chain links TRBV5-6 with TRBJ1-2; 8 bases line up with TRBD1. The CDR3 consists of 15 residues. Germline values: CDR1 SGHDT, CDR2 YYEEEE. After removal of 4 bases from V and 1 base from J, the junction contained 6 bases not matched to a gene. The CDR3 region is CASSIWDRINYGYTF. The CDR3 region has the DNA TGTGCCAGCAGCATATGGGACAGGATTAACTATGGCTACACCTTC.

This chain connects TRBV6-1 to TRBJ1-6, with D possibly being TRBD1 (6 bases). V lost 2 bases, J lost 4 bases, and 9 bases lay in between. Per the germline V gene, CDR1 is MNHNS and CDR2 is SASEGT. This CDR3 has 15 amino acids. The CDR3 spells CASSESGHYNSPLHF. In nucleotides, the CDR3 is TGTGCCAGCAGTGAATCGGGACATTATAATTCACCCCTCCACTTT.

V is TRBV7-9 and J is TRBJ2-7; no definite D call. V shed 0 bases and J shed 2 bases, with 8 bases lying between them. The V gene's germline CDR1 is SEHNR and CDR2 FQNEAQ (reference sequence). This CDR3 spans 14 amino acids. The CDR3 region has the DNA TGTGCCAGCAGCTTAGCAGGCGATACCTACGAGCAGTACTTC. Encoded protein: CASSLAGDTYEQYF.

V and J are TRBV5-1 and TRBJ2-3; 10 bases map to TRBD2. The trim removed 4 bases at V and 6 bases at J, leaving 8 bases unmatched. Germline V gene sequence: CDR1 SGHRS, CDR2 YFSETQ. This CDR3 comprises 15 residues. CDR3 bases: TGCGCCAGCAGCCCCAAAGCGGGAGGGCCGGATACGCAGTATTTT. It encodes CASSPKAGGPDTQYF.

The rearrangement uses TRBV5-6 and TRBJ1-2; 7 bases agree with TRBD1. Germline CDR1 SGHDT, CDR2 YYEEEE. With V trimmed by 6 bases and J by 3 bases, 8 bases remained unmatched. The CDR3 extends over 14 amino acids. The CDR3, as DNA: TGTGCCAGCACGCCTTCCGGGACAGACTATGGCTACACCTTC. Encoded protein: CASTPSGTDYGYTF.

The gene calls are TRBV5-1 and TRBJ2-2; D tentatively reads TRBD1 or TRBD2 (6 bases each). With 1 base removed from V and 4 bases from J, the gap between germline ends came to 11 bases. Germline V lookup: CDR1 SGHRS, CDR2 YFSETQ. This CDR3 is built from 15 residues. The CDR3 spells CASSLRLGGTGELFF. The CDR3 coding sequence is TGCGCCAGCAGCTTGAGACTAGGGGGCACCGGGGAGCTGTTTTTT.

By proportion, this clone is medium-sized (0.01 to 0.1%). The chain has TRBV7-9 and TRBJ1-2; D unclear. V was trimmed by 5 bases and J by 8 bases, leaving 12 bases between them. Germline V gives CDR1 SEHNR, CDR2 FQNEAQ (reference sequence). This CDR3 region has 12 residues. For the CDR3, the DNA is TGTGCCAGCAGCCCTTCAAGAGGGGGCTACACCTTC. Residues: CASSPSRGGYTF.

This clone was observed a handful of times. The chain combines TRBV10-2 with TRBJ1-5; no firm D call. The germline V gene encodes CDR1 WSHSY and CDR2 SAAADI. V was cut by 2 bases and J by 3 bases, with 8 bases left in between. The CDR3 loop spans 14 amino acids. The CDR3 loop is CASSETSPNQPQHF. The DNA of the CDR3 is TGCGCCAGCAGTGAGACCAGCCCCAATCAGCCCCAGCATTTT.

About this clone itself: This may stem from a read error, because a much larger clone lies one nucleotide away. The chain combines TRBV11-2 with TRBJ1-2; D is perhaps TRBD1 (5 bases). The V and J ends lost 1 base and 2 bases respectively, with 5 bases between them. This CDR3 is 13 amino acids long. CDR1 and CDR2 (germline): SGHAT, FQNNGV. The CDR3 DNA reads TGTGCCAGCAGCTTAGGACAGAACTATGGCTACACCTTC. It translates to CASSLGQNYGYTF. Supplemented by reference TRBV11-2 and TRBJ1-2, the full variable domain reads EAGVAQSPRYKIIEKRQSVAFWCNPISGHATLYWYQQILGQGPKLLIQFQNNGVVDDSQLPKDRFSAERLKGVDSTLKIQPAKLEDSAVYLCASSLGQNYGYTFGSGTRLTVV.

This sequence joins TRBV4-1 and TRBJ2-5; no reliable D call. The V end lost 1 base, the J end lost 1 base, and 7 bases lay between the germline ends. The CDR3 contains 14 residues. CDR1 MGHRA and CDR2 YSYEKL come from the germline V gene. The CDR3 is CASSQAEAQETQYF. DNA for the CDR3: TGCGCCAGCAGCCAAGCTGAAGCCCAAGAGACCCAGTACTTC.

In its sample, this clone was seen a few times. CDR3 residues: CASSVGRTGAGNTIYF. The CDR3 DNA follows: TGTGCCAGCAGCGTAGGGAGGACAGGCGCTGGAAACACCATATATTTT. The J gene is TRBJ1-3, the V gene TRBV9, with 7 bases lining up with TRBD1. There are 16 residues in the CDR3. The V and J ends lost 0 bases and 2 bases, in that order; junction bases with no gene match: 5. CDR1 is SGDLS, CDR2 YYNGEE, per germline.

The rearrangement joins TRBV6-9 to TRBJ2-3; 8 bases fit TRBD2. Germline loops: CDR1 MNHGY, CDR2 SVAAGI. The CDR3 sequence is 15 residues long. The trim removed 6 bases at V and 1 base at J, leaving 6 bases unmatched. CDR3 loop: CASSNAGGRTDTQYF. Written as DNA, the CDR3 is TGTGCCAGCAGCAATGCGGGGGGCCGCACAGATACGCAGTATTTT.

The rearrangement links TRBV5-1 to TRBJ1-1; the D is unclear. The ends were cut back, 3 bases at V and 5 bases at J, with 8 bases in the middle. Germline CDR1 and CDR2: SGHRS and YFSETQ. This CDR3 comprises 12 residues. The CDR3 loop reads CASSSTGTEAFF. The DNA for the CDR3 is TGCGCCAGCAGCTCGACCGGGACTGAAGCTTTCTTT.